This TCR beta chain was recorded in a study of T-cell reconstitution after alpha-beta-depleted transplantation in children (dated by TCRdb to 2016 to 2017). About the investigation overall: Using TCR repertoire profiling, the study quantitatively followed how T-cell immune reconstitution unfolded in children after TCRalphabeta/CD19-depleted allogeneic hematopoietic cell transplantation. What the research found in general, with its limitations: The apparently early alphabetaT-cell count recovery about two months after transplant was reportedly dependent on only several hundred rapidly expanded clones derived from non-depleted graft cells. In some patients, the high TCRbeta diversity seen at day 60 was put down to recipient T cells and intrathymic progenitors that had survived conditioning. The frequencies of hyperexpanded clones fell over the following months, and after one year, T-cell counts and TCRbeta diversity were mostly attributed to newly produced T cells.

Libraries were constructed by PCR. The reads were generated on an Illumina HiSeq 2500. TCR library preparation used molecular barcoding, with unique molecular identifiers applied to normalize quantification of the TCRbeta repertoire. The public reads were quality trimmed at Q25 with fastp and then assembled into clones with MiXCR by TCRdb, keeping productive beta chains. Rows with one shared CDR3 protein collapse into an entry with the most common genes and DNA. Recorded for this sample are approximately 350,000 distinct CDR3 sequences; around 15% of them occurred a single time. Of the sample, around 38% falls within the top ten clones. There are many counts of this clonotype. This clone's antigen is unknown. The sample holds no much larger clone one base away, and base qualities are not on file. The sample's treatment or condition label is to be understood as: allogeneic hematopoietic cell transplantation with graft depleted of TCRalphabeta T cells and CD19 B cells. The children who served as transplant recipients had been given grafts of TCRalphabeta/CD19-depleted allogeneic hematopoietic cells.

Measured from the cysteine to the phenylalanine, the CDR3 is 17 residues long. Of all the DNA, just the CDR3 is kept, 51 bases in frame from base 1. Via the germline V gene, CDR1 is MDHEN and CDR2 SYDVKM. Trimming takes 2 bases from V and 1 base from J, and the germline ends sit 14 bases apart. This receptor was taken from a male patient between 2 and 10 years old who had a stem cell transplant for acute lymphoblastic leukemia, so the T cells may come from the graft donor. This sample comprised PBMCs, mostly from graft donor cells, obtained 360 days after TCRalphabeta/CD19-depleted stem cell transplant. The chain is made from TRBV28 and TRBJ2-2; no D segment can be confidently identified. The CDR3 protein sequence reads: CASSLILGLGNTGELFF. The nucleotides read TGTGCCAGCAGTTTAATACTCGGGCTGGGGAACACCGGGGAGCTGTTTTTT.